This T cell receptor (beta chain) was captured by sequencing in a study of blood T cell repertoires in COVID-19. Study-level information: COVID-19 samples from acute and convalescent phases originated in the United States, Italy and Spain. T cells, B-cell-depleted T cells, or PBMCs provided the cDNA or gDNA that served as material.

Source study methods: Scientists estimated how many nucleated cells there were by amplifying reference gene primers. TCRdb's table, derived via immunoSEQ multiplex PCR, lists solely in-frame clones and lacks some. For V, J and clone size, that table is used; D and trimming come from the DNA. The data show about 250,000 clones, about 83% seen once. Germline CDR1 LGHDT, CDR2 YNNKEL (reference sequence). V shed 4 bases and J shed 0 bases, with 3 bases lying between them. The CDR3 consists of 12 residues. Patients in Seattle were enrolled during active infection, then followed longitudinally. This clonotype was sampled from an elderly woman with COVID-19, enrolled during active disease. Specimen: peripheral blood. The rearrangement uses TRBV3-1 (or the pseudogene TRBV3-2) and TRBJ1-1; D is uncertain. In nucleotides, the CDR3 is TGTGCCAGCAGCCGGCTGAACACTGAAGCTTTCTTT. Its protein product is CASSRLNTEAFF.